This T cell receptor (beta chain) appears in the sequencing data of a study of blood T cell repertoires in COVID-19. Study-level background: T cells, B-cell-depleted T cells, or PBMCs provided the cDNA or gDNA that served as material.

The germline CDR1 and CDR2 sequences are MGHDK and SYGVNS. CDR3 size: 14 residues. V was pared by 9 bases and J by 4 bases, with 8 bases of the junction left unmatched. Here immunoSEQ multiplex PCR was the method, and the copy in TCRdb shows in-frame clones only, minus some. Among approximately 440,000 clones listed, roughly 88% were seen once. Ages ranged from roughly 18 to 100 years, with residence in about 24 US areas. Participants had their cohort set by participant-reported clinical history. What the recovered Cohort 3 donors had was two negative PCRs, clearance, or symptom resolution. The origin of this receptor is a man in his late teens or twenties who had recovered from COVID-19. The source material was PBMCs or T cells enriched from blood (not recorded which). This chain links TRBV25-1 with TRBJ2-5; TRBD1 matches 10 bases. The CDR3 DNA is TGTGCCAGTAAGGGGACAGGGGCGCGAGAGACCCAGTACTTC. This codes for CASKGTGARETQYF.